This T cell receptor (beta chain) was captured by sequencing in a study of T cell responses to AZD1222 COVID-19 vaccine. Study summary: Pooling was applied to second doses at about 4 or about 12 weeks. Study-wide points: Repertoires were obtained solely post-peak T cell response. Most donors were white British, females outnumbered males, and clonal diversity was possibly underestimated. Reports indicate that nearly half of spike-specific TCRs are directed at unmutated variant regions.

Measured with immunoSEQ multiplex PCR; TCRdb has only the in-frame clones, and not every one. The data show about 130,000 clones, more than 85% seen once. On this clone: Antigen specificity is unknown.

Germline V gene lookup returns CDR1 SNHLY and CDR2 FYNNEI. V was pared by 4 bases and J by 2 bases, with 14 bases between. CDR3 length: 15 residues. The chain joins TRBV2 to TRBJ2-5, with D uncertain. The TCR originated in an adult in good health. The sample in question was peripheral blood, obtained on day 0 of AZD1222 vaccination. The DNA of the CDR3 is TGTGCCAGCAGTGGGGCGGCCTATAGACAAGAGACCCAGTACTTC. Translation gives CASSGAAYRQETQYF. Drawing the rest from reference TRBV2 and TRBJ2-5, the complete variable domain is EPEVTQTPSHQVTQMGQEVILRCVPISNHLYFYWYRQILGQKVEFLVSFYNNEISEKSEIFDDQFSVERPDGSNFTLKIRSTKLEDSAMYFCASSGAAYRQETQYFGPGTRLLVL.